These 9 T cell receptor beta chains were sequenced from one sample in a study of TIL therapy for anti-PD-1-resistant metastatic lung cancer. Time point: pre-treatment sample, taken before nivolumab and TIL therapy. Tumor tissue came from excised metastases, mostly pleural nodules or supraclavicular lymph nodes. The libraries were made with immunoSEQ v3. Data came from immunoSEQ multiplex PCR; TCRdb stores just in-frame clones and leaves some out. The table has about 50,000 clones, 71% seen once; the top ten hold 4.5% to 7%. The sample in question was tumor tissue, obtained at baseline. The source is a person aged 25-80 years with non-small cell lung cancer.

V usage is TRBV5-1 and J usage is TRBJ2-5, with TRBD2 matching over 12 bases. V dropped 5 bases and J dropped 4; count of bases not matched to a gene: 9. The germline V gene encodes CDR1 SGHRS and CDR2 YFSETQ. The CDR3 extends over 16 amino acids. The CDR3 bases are TGCGCCAGCAGTCAAGATTCTAGCGGGAGGGTAGAGACCCAGTACTTC. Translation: CASSQDSSGRVETQYF.

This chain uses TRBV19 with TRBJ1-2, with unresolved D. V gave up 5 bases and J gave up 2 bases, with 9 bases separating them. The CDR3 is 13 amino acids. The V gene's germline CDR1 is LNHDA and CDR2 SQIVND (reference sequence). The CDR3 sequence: CASSARTNYGYTF. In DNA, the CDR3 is TGTGCCAGTAGTGCCCGGACCAACTATGGCTACACCTTC.

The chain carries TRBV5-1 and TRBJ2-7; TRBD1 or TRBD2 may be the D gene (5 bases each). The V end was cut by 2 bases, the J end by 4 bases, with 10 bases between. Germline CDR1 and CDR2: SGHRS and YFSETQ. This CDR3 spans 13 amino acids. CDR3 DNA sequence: TGCGCCAGCAGCTTAGAGGGACGGTACGAGCAGTACTTC. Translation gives CASSLEGRYEQYF.

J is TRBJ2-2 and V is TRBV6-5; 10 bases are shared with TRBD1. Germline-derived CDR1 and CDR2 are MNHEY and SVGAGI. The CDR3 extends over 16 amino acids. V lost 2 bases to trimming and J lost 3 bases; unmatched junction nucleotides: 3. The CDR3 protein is CASSYPGTGDTGELFF. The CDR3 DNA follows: TGTGCCAGCAGTTACCCCGGGACAGGGGACACCGGGGAGCTGTTTTTT.

The CDR3 region is CASSIEQGVAKNIQYF. The CDR3 nucleotides are TGTGCCAGTAGTATAGAACAGGGGGTAGCCAAAAACATTCAGTACTTC. The rearrangement links TRBV19 to TRBJ2-4; 8 bases align to TRBD1. V was pared by 0 bases and J by 0 bases, with 1 base of the junction left unmatched. This CDR3 has 16 amino acids. Per the germline V gene, CDR1 is LNHDA and CDR2 is SQIVND (reference sequence). The whole variable domain, filled in from reference TRBV19 and TRBJ2-4, reads DGGITQSPKYLFRKEGQNVTLSCEQNLNHDAMYWYRQDPGQGLRLIYYSQIVNDFQKGDIAEGYSVSREKKESFPLTVTSAQKNPTAFYLCASSIEQGVAKNIQYFGAGTRLSVL.

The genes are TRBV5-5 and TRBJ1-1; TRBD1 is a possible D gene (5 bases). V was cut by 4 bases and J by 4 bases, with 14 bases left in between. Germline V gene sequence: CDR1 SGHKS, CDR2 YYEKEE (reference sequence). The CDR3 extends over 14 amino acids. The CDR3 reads CASSKSPGATEAFF. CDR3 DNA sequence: TGTGCCAGCAGCAAAAGTCCCGGGGCCACTGAAGCTTTCTTT.

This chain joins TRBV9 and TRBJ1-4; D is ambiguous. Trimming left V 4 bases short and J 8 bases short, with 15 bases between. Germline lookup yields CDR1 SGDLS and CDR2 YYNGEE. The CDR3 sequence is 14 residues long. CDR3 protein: CASSPEPFGEKLFF. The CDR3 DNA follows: TGTGCCAGCAGCCCAGAACCGTTTGGGGAAAAACTGTTTTTT.

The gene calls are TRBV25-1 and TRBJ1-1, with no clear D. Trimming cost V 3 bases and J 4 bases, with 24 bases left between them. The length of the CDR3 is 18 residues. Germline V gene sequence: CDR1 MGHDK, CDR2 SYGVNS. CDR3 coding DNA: TGTGCCAGCAGTGACATCACCGGTCCCAGAGGGTTGAGCACTGAAGCTTTCTTT. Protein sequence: CASSDITGPRGLSTEAFF. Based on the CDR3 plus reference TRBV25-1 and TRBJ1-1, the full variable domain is EADIYQTPRYLVIGTGKKITLECSQTMGHDKMYWYQQDPGMELHLIHYSYGVNSTEKGDLSSESTVSRIRTEHFPLTLESARPSHTSQYLCASSDITGPRGLSTEAFFGQGTRLTVV.

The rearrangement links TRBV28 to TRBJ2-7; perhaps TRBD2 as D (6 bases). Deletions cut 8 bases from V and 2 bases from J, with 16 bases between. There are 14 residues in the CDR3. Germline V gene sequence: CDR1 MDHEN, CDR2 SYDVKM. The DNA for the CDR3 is TGTGCCAGCTTTAGCGGACTTGGGGCCTACGAGCAGTACTTC. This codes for CASFSGLGAYEQYF.